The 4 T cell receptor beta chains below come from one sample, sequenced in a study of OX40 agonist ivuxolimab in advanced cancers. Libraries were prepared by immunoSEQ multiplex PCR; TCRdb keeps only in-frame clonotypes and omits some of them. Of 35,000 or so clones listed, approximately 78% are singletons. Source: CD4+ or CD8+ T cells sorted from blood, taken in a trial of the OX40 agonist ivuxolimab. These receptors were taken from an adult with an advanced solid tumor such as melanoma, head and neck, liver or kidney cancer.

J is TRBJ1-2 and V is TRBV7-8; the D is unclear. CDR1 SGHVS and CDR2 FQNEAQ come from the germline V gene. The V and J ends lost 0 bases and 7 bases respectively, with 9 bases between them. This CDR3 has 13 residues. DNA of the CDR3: TGTGCCAGCAGCTTAGCGGCCGCCGCTGGCTACACCTTC. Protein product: CASSLAAAAGYTF.

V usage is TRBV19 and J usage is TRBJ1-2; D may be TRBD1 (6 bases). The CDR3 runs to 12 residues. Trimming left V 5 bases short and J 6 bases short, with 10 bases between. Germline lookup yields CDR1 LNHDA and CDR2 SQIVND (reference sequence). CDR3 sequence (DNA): TGTGCCAGTAGTCTGGCAGGGGATGGCTACACCTTC. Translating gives CASSLAGDGYTF.

The CDR3 coding sequence is TGTGCCAGCAGCTTGGTGGGGCTCGACACCGGGGAGCTGTTTTTT. Residues: CASSLVGLDTGELFF. The chain combines TRBV5-4 with TRBJ2-2; D may be TRBD1 (5 bases). Trimming removed 0 bases at V and 3 bases at J, with 9 bases between. The CDR3 spans 15 residues. The germline CDR1 and CDR2 sequences are SGHNT and YYREEE (reference sequence).

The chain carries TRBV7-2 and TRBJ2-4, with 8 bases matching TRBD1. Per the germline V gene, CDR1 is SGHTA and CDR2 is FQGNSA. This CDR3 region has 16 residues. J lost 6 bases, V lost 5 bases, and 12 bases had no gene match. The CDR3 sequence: CASSGRDRYTGNIQYF. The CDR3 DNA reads TGTGCCAGCAGCGGCCGGGACAGGTATACGGGAAACATTCAGTACTTC.